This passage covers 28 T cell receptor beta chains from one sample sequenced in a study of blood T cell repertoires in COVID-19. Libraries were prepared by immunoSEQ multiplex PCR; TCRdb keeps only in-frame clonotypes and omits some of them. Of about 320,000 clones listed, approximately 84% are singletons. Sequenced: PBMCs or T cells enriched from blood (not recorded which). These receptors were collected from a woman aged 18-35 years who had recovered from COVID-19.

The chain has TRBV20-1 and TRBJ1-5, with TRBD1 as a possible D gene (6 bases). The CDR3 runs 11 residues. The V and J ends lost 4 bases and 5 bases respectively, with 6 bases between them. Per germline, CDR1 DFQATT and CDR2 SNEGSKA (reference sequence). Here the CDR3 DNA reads TGCAGTGCTACAGGGGATCAGCCCCAGCATTTT. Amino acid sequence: CSATGDQPQHF.

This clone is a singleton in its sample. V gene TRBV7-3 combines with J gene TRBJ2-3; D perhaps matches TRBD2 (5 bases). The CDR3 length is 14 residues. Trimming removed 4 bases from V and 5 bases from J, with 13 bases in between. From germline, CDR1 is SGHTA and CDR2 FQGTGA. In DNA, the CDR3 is TGTGCCAGCAGCTCCTCGGGGATAGTAGATACGCAGTATTTT. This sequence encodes CASSSSGIVDTQYF.

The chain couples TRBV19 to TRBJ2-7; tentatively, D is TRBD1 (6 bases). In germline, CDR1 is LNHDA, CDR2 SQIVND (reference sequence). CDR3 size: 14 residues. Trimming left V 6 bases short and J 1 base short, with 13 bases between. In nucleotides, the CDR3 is TGTGCCAGTAGGACAACAGGGTCTTCCTACGAGCAGTACTTC. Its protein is CASRTTGSSYEQYF.

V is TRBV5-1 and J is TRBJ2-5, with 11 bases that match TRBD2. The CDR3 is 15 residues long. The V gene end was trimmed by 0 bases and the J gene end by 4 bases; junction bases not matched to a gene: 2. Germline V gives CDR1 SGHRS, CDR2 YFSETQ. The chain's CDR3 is CASSLGLAGSETQYF. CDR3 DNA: TGCGCCAGCAGCTTGGGACTAGCGGGGTCAGAGACCCAGTACTTC.

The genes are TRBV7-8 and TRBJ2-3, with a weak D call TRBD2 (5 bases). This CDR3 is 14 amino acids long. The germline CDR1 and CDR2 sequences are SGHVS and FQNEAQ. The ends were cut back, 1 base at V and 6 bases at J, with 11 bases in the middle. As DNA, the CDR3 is TGTGCCAGCAGCTTAGAAGCGGAGAAGGATACGCAGTATTTT. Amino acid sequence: CASSLEAEKDTQYF.

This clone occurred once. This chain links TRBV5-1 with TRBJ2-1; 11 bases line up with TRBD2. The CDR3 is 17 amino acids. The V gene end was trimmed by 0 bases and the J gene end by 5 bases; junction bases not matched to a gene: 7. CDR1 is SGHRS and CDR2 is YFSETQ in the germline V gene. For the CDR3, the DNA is TGCGCCAGCAGCTTGGAACTAGCGGGGGCCGGAAACAATGAGCAGTTCTTC. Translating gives CASSLELAGAGNNEQFF.

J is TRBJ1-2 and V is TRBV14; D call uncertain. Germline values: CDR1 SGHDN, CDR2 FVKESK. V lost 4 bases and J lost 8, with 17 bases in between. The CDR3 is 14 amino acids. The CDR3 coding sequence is TGTGCCAGCAGCCCCGTCCCTTACCCTGAGGGCTACACCTTC. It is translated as CASSPVPYPEGYTF.

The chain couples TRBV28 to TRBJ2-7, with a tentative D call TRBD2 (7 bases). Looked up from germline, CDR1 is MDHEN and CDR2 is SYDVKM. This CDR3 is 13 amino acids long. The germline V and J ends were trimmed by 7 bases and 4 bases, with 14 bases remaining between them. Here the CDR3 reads CASISGGRYEQYF. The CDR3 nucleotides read TGTGCCAGCATTTCGGGGGGCCGGTACGAGCAGTACTTC.

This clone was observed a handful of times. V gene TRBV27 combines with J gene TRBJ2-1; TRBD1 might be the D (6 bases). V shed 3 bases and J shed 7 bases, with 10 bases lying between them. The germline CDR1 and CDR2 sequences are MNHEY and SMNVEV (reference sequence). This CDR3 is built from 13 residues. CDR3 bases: TGTGCCAGCAGTTTTACAGGGAATAATGAGCAGTTCTTC. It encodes CASSFTGNNEQFF.

The CDR3 region is CASPPTGDLWQYF. The CDR3 coding sequence is TGTGCCAGCCCTCCAACGGGGGACCTGTGGCAGTACTTC. The chain couples TRBV6-6 to TRBJ2-7; possibly TRBD2 for D (6 bases). Germline values: CDR1 MNHNY, CDR2 SVGAGI (reference sequence). This CDR3 has 13 residues. V shed 8 bases and J shed 9 bases, with 20 bases lying between them.

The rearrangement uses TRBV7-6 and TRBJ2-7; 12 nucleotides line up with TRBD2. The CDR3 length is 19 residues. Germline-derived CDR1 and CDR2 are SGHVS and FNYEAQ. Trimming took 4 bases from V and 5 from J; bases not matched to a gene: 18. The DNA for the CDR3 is TGTGCCAGCAGCTCAACCACAAAACTAGCGGGAGGTCTCGTTCACGAGCAGTACTTC. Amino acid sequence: CASSSTTKLAGGLVHEQYF. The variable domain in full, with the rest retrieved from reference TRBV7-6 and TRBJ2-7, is GAGVSQSPRYKVTKRGQDVALRCDPISGHVSLYWYRQALGQGPEFLTYFNYEAQQDKSGLPNDRFSAERPEGSISTLTIQRTEQRDSAMYRCASSSTTKLAGGLVHEQYFGPGTRLTVT.

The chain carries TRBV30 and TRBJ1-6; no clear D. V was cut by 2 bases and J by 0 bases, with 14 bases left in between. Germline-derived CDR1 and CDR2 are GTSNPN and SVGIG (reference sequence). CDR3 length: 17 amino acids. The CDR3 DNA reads TGTGCCTGGAGTTTGGCAGAGGTCAGCTCCTATAATTCACCCCTCCACTTT. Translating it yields CAWSLAEVSSYNSPLHF.

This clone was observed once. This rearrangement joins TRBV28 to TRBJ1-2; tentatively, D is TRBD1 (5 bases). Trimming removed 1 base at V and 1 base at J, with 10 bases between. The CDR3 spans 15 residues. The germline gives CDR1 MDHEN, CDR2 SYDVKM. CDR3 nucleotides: TGTGCCAGCAGTTTATCCAGGGAACTTAACTATGGCTACACCTTC. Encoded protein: CASSLSRELNYGYTF.

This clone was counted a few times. DNA of the CDR3: TGTGCCACCACTACGGGACAGGGGAGCACTGAAGCTTTCTTT. It specifies CATTTGQGSTEAFF. The V and J genes are TRBV24-1 and TRBJ1-1; 10 nucleotides match TRBD1. V was pared by 8 bases and J by 4 bases, with 6 bases of the junction left unmatched. The CDR3 spans 14 residues. The germline CDR1 and CDR2 sequences are KGHDR and SFDVKD.

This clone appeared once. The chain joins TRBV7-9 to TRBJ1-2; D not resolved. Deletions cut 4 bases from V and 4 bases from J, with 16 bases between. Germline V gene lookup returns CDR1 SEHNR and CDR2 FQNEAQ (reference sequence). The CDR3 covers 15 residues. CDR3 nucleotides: TGTGCCAGCAGCTACTTCGAGGGTCCCAGCTATGGCTACACCTTC. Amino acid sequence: CASSYFEGPSYGYTF.

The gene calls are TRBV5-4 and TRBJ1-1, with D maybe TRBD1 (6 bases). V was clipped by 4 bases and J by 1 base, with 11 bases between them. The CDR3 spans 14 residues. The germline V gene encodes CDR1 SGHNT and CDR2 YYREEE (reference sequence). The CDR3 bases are TGTGCCAGCAGCCACATACAGGGGAACACTGAAGCTTTCTTT. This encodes CASSHIQGNTEAFF.

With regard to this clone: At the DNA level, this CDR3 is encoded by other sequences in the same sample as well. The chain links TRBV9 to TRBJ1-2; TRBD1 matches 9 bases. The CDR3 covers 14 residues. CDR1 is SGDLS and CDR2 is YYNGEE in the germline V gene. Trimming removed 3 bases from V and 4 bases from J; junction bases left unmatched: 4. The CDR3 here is CASSAGQGIYGYTF. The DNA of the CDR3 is TGTGCCAGCAGCGCCGGACAGGGGATCTATGGCTACACCTTC.

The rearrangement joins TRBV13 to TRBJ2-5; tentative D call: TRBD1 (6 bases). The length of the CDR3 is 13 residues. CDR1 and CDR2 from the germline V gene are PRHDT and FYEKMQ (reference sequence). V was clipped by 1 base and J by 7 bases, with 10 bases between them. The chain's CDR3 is CASSLVDSGTQYF. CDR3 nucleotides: TGTGCCAGCAGCTTAGTGGACAGTGGGACCCAGTACTTC.

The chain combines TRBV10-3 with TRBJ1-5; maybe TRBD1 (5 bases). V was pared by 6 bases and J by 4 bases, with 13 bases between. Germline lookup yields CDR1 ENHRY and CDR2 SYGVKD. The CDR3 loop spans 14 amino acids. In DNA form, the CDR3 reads TGTGCCATCAGCTCTCAGGGTAGGAATCAGCCCCAGCATTTT. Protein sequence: CAISSQGRNQPQHF.

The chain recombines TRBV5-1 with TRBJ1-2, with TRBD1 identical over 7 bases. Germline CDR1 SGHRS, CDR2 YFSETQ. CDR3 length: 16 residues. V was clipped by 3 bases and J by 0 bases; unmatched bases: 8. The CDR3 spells CASSWWTGTPNYGYTF. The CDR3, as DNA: TGCGCCAGCAGCTGGTGGACAGGTACCCCTAACTATGGCTACACCTTC.

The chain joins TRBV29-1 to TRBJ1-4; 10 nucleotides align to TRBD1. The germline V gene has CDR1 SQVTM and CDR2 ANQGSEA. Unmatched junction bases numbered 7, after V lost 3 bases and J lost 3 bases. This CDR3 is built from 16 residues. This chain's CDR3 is CSVDATGGSSNEKLFF. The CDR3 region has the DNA TGCAGCGTTGACGCGACAGGGGGCTCATCTAATGAAAAACTGTTTTTT.

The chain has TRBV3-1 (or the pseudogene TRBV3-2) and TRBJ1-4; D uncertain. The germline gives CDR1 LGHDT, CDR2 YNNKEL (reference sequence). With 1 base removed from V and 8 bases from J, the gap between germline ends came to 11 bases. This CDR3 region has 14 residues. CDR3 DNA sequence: TGTGCCAGCAGCCAAGTAAGACTTGGGGAAAAACTGTTTTTT. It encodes CASSQVRLGEKLFF.

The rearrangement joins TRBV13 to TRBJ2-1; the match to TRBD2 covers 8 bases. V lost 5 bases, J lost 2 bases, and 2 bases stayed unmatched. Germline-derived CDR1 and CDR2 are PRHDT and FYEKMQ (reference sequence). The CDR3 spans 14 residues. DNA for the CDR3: TGTGCCAGCAGCCGCGGGAGGCCCTACAATGAGCAGTTCTTC. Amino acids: CASSRGRPYNEQFF. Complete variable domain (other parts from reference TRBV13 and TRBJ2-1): AAGVIQSPRHLIKEKRETATLKCYPIPRHDTVYWYQQGPGQDPQFLISFYEKMQSDKGSIPDRFSAQQFSDYHSELNMSSLELGDSALYFCASSRGRPYNEQFFGPGTRLTVL.

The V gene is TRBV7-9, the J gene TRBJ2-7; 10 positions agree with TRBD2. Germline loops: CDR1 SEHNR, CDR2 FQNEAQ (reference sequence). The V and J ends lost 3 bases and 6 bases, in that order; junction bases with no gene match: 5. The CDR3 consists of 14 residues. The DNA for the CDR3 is TGTGCCAGCAGCTTTCCGGGACTAGCGCCCGAGCAGTACTTC. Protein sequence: CASSFPGLAPEQYF.

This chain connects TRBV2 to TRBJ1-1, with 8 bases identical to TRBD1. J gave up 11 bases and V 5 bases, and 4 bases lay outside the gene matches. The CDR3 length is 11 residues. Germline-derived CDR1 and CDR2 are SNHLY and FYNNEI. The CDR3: CASSSDRVAFF. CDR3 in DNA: TGTGCCAGCAGTTCGGACAGGGTTGCTTTCTTT.

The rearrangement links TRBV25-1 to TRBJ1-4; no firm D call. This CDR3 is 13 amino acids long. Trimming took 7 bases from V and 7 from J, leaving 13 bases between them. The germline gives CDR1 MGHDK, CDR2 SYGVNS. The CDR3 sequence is CASNDRTGEKLFF. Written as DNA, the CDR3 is TGTGCCAGCAACGATCGAACCGGTGAAAAACTGTTTTTT.

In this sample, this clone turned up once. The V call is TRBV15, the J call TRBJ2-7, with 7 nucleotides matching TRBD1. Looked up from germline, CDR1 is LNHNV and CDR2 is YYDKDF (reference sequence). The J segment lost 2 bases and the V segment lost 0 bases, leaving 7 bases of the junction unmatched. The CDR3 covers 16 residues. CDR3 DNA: TGTGCCACCAGCAGAGACCGGCAGGGGGTCCCCTACGAGCAGTACTTC. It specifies CATSRDRQGVPYEQYF.

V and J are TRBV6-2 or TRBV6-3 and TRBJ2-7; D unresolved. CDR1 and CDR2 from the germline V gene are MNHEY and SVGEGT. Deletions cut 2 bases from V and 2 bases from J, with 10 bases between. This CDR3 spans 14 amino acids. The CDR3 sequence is CASSYADITYEQYF. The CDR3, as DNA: TGTGCCAGCAGTTACGCAGACATAACCTACGAGCAGTACTTC.